A selection of T cell receptor beta chains follows, all from one sample in a study of blood T cell repertoires in COVID-19. The table came from immunoSEQ multiplex PCR; TCRdb's copy has only in-frame clones and leaves some out. This table holds some 320,000 clones, around 84% found once. The sequenced sample consisted of PBMCs or T cells enriched from blood (not recorded which). Receptors originate from a woman aged 25 to 39 who had been exposed to COVID-19. Both conserved end residues are part of each CDR3. The order of the fields is clone size, D gene, V gene, J gene, CDR3 protein, CDR3 DNA. The D gene is left open where the match is weak. Rows give clone size only sometimes, using once, few, many, or a class for an expanded clone.

.	TRBD1	TRBV28	TRBJ1-6	CASGGLGQFNSPLHF	TGTGCCAGCGGGGGGCTGGGACAGTTCAATTCACCCCTCCACTTT
once	.	TRBV10-1	TRBJ2-6	CASSPAGTGANVLTF	TGCGCCAGCAGTCCGGCAGGGACAGGGGCCAACGTCCTGACTTTC
.	TRBD2	TRBV2	TRBJ2-1	CATTSGFYNEQFF	TGTGCCACCACTAGCGGTTTCTACAATGAGCAGTTCTTC
.	.	TRBV14	TRBJ1-2	CASSQGAGYTF	TGTGCCAGCAGCCAAGGAGCCGGCTACACCTTC
.	.	TRBV20-1	TRBJ1-2	CSVPGNYGYTF	TGCAGTGTCCCGGGTAACTATGGCTACACCTTC
.	.	TRBV5-4	TRBJ1-2	CASSLAGGPLYGYTF	TGTGCCAGCAGCTTGGCCGGGGGGCCTCTCTATGGCTACACCTTC
.	TRBD1	TRBV3-1/TRBV3-2	TRBJ1-4	CASSQQWDSRGEKLFF	TGTGCCAGCAGCCAACAATGGGACAGCCGAGGGGAAAAACTGTTTTTT
.	.	TRBV4-1	TRBJ2-7	CASSQDAGVVYEQYF	TGCGCCAGCAGCCAAGATGCAGGGGTGGTCTACGAGCAGTACTTC
.	.	TRBV7-9	TRBJ2-7	CASSFQGTYEQYF	TGTGCCAGCAGCTTTCAGGGGACCTACGAGCAGTACTTC
.	.	TRBV19	TRBJ1-1	CASSSPPLEAFF	TGTGCCAGTAGTAGCCCGCCTCTAGAAGCTTTCTTT
.	TRBD1	TRBV19	TRBJ1-2	CASSIRGQGNFGYTF	TGTGCCAGTAGTATACGGGGACAGGGGAATTTTGGCTACACCTTC
.	TRBD2	TRBV19	TRBJ2-1	CASSLAAGGYNEQFF	TGTGCCAGTAGTCTTGCAGCGGGGGGCTACAATGAGCAGTTCTTC
.	.	TRBV24-1	TRBJ1-2	CATSDDSYGYTF	TGTGCCACCAGTGATGACAGTTATGGCTACACCTTC
.	.	TRBV13	TRBJ1-1	CASSLGSAGAGTEAFF	TGTGCCAGCAGCTTAGGCTCGGCAGGGGCGGGCACTGAAGCTTTCTTT
.	.	TRBV30	TRBJ1-5	CAWTAGSGSNQPQHF	TGTGCCTGGACCGCCGGGTCGGGTAGCAATCAGCCCCAGCATTTT
.	.	TRBV7-2	TRBJ2-3	CASSPGHIGTDTQYF	TGTGCCAGCAGTCCAGGACACATAGGCACAGATACGCAGTATTTT
.	TRBD1	TRBV10-3	TRBJ2-7	CAISRGTKDEQYF	TGTGCCATCAGCAGGGGGACGAAGGATGAGCAGTACTTC
.	.	TRBV6-5	TRBJ1-5	CASTEGGERNQPQHF	TGTGCCAGCACCGAGGGGGGGGAGCGCAATCAGCCCCAGCATTTT
few	.	TRBV7-2	TRBJ2-7	CASSLGTEYEQYF	TGTGCCAGCAGCTTAGGGACAGAGTACGAGCAGTACTTC
.	TRBD1	TRBV15	TRBJ1-2	CATSREGGQGTGYTF	TGTGCCACCAGCAGAGAAGGGGGACAGGGAACCGGCTACACCTTC
few	.	TRBV30	TRBJ2-1	CAWTPDSNAYNEQFF	TGTGCCTGGACGCCCGACTCGAACGCCTACAATGAGCAGTTCTTC
.	TRBD2	TRBV28	TRBJ2-2	CASSLLAGEVGELFF	TGTGCCAGCAGTTTGCTTGCGGGAGAAGTCGGGGAGCTGTTTTTT
.	.	TRBV3-1/TRBV3-2	TRBJ2-3	CASSLHRDTQYF	TGTGCCAGCAGCCTCCACCGGGATACGCAGTATTTT
.	.	TRBV9	TRBJ1-4	CASSVDGRSEKLFF	TGTGCCAGCAGCGTAGATGGAAGGAGTGAAAAACTGTTTTTT
.	.	TRBV5-5	TRBJ2-6	CASSGLQGSGANVLTF	TGTGCCAGCAGCGGGTTACAGGGCTCTGGGGCCAACGTCCTGACTTTC
.	.	TRBV2	TRBJ1-2	CASIQSRQGSLSNYGYTF	TGTGCCAGCATCCAATCGAGGCAGGGATCTCTTTCTAACTATGGCTACACCTTC
few	TRBD2	TRBV7-2	TRBJ2-3	CASSRSGGRTDTQYF	TGTGCCAGCAGCAGGAGCGGGGGCCGCACAGATACGCAGTATTTT
.	TRBD2	TRBV7-2	TRBJ2-1	CASSPTPVLAGRTNEQFF	TGTGCCAGCAGCCCAACCCCGGTACTAGCGGGCCGGACGAATGAGCAGTTCTTC
.	.	TRBV30	TRBJ1-3	CAWQQQFSGNTIYF	TGTGCCTGGCAACAGCAGTTCTCTGGAAACACCATATATTTT
.	.	TRBV28	TRBJ1-3	CATTGLHRSGNTIYF	TGTGCCACCACAGGGTTACACCGCTCTGGAAACACCATATATTTT
.	TRBD1	TRBV5-4	TRBJ1-3	CASSPTGDGNTIYF	TGTGCCAGCAGCCCCACAGGGGACGGAAACACCATATATTTT
.	TRBD1	TRBV27	TRBJ1-2	CASGTPQGYGYTF	TGTGCCAGCGGAACCCCACAGGGGTACGGCTACACCTTC
.	TRBD1	TRBV18	TRBJ1-1	CASSRGTGANTEAFF	TGTGCCAGCTCACGCGGGACAGGGGCGAACACTGAAGCTTTCTTT
.	.	TRBV6-6	TRBJ2-7	CASSRGGTATYEQYF	TGTGCCAGCAGTAGGGGCGGGACAGCTACCTACGAGCAGTACTTC
once	.	TRBV14	TRBJ1-2	CASSQANGYTF	TGTGCCAGCAGCCAGGCAAATGGCTACACCTTC
.	TRBD1	TRBV9	TRBJ2-2	CASSAGQGGGTGELFF	TGTGCCAGCAGCGCGGGACAGGGAGGGGGTACCGGGGAGCTGTTTTTT